The rows below give T cell receptor beta chains drawn from one sample of a study of blood T cells in healthy people across ages. A single record per CDR3 protein comes from TCRdb applying MiXCR to the 5' RACE reads. This repertoire shows roughly 800,000 distinct CDR3 sequences, roughly 60% found once; its top ten account for around 22%. Sequencing input: blood. All receptors come from a man aged 25 to 40 in good health. CDR3s include the opening cysteine and the closing phenylalanine or tryptophan. The D gene is left open where the match is weak. A clone size is listed for some rows: how often the clone was seen (once, few, many), or a class if it is expanded.

abundance: many
j_gene: TRBJ2-1
d_gene: -
v_gene: TRBV11-3
CDR3nt: TGTGCCAGCAGCGTAGATCAGGGGAATGAGCAGTTCTTC
CDR3aa: CASSVDQGNEQFF

abundance: few
j_gene: TRBJ2-7
d_gene: -
v_gene: TRBV20-1
CDR3nt: TGCAGTGCTAGTGACCGAAGGTACGAGCAGTACTTC
CDR3aa: CSASDRRYEQYF

abundance: -
j_gene: TRBJ1-6
d_gene: -
v_gene: TRBV6-5
CDR3nt: TGTGCCAGCAGACGCAAGAGGGAAGGCGAGTCACCCCTCCACTTT
CDR3aa: CASRRKREGESPLHF

abundance: few
j_gene: TRBJ2-3
d_gene: TRBD2
v_gene: TRBV6-2/TRBV6-3
CDR3nt: TGTGCCAGCAGTTCAACTAGCGGGAGTTTCACAGATACGCAGTATTTT
CDR3aa: CASSSTSGSFTDTQYF

abundance: -
j_gene: TRBJ2-3
d_gene: -
v_gene: TRBV20-1
CDR3nt: TGCAGTGCGAACCCGGGATGGCCGGGGACAGATACGCAGTATTTT
CDR3aa: CSANPGWPGTDTQYF

abundance: few
j_gene: TRBJ2-7
d_gene: -
v_gene: TRBV7-6
CDR3nt: TGTGCCAGCAGTCGTGAGAATGAGCAGTACTTC
CDR3aa: CASSRENEQYF

abundance: few
j_gene: TRBJ2-7
d_gene: -
v_gene: TRBV27
CDR3nt: TGTGCCAGCGGACTTCAGCACTACGAGCAGTACTTC
CDR3aa: CASGLQHYEQYF

abundance: few
j_gene: TRBJ2-1
d_gene: -
v_gene: TRBV6-5
CDR3nt: TGTGCCAGCAAATACTCCCTTCGGGGCGGGTTATACAATGAGCAGTTCTTC
CDR3aa: CASKYSLRGGLYNEQFF

abundance: many
j_gene: TRBJ2-5
d_gene: -
v_gene: TRBV2
CDR3nt: TGTGCCAGCAGTGCGGGACCACTACAAGAGACCCAGTACTTC
CDR3aa: CASSAGPLQETQYF

abundance: few
j_gene: TRBJ2-3
d_gene: -
v_gene: TRBV2
CDR3nt: TGTGCCAGCAGTGTGCAGCGTGGAGATACGCAGTATTTT
CDR3aa: CASSVQRGDTQYF

abundance: -
j_gene: TRBJ1-1
d_gene: -
v_gene: TRBV29-1
CDR3nt: TGCAGCGCGTCCAGGGCCATGAACACTGAAGCTTTCTTT
CDR3aa: CSASRAMNTEAFF

abundance: -
j_gene: TRBJ2-1
d_gene: TRBD1
v_gene: TRBV20-1
CDR3nt: TGCAGTGCTACCCCCCGTTTTGTGACAGGGTCGAATGAGCAGTTCTTC
CDR3aa: CSATPRFVTGSNEQFF

abundance: -
j_gene: TRBJ1-1
d_gene: -
v_gene: TRBV28
CDR3nt: TGTGCCAGCAGTTTAGGGAGTTTAGCATTAGCTTTCTTT
CDR3aa: CASSLGSLALAFF

abundance: -
j_gene: TRBJ1-2
d_gene: -
v_gene: TRBV28
CDR3nt: TGTGCCACCTCTCAATACAGGCGTGATGGCTACACCTTC
CDR3aa: CATSQYRRDGYTF

abundance: -
j_gene: TRBJ2-1
d_gene: TRBD2
v_gene: TRBV20-1
CDR3nt: TGCAGTGCCGACCCCGGGACTAGCGGGAGTGAGCAGTTCTTC
CDR3aa: CSADPGTSGSEQFF

abundance: few
j_gene: TRBJ2-1
d_gene: TRBD2
v_gene: TRBV7-9
CDR3nt: TGTGCCAGCAGCTCCCGAGCGGGAGACCACGATGAGCAGTTCTTC
CDR3aa: CASSSRAGDHDEQFF

abundance: -
j_gene: TRBJ1-2
d_gene: TRBD1
v_gene: TRBV7-3
CDR3nt: TGTGCCAGCAGCTTATTGCAGGGGGCGGGTGGCTACACCTTC
CDR3aa: CASSLLQGAGGYTF

abundance: -
j_gene: TRBJ2-3
d_gene: TRBD2
v_gene: TRBV20-1
CDR3nt: TGCAGTGCTAGAGATGGAAGCGGGGTGAGCACAGATACGCAGTATTTT
CDR3aa: CSARDGSGVSTDTQYF

abundance: -
j_gene: TRBJ2-5
d_gene: TRBD2
v_gene: TRBV6-2/TRBV6-3
CDR3nt: TGTGCCAGCAGTCCGACGTATAGCGGGAGGATCAGTAGGCAAGAGACCCAGTACTTC
CDR3aa: CASSPTYSGRISRQETQYF

abundance: once
j_gene: TRBJ2-7
d_gene: TRBD2
v_gene: TRBV6-2/TRBV6-3
CDR3nt: TGTGCCAGCTGCGGGACTAGTGACTACGAGCAGTACTTC
CDR3aa: CASCGTSDYEQYF

abundance: -
j_gene: TRBJ2-1
d_gene: TRBD2
v_gene: TRBV15
CDR3nt: TGTGCCACCAGAGGGCTTAGCGGGAGGATGAGGGCCTACAATGAGCAGTTCTTC
CDR3aa: CATRGLSGRMRAYNEQFF

abundance: -
j_gene: TRBJ2-1
d_gene: TRBD2
v_gene: TRBV7-2
CDR3nt: TGTGCCAGCAGCAGAGCGGGAGGGCGACACGAGCAGTTCTTC
CDR3aa: CASSRAGGRHEQFF

abundance: -
j_gene: TRBJ2-3
d_gene: -
v_gene: TRBV7-6
CDR3nt: TGTGCCAGCAGCTTAGAGGCTGGCATTAGGAGAGGAACAGATACGCAGTATTTT
CDR3aa: CASSLEAGIRRGTDTQYF

abundance: -
j_gene: TRBJ2-1
d_gene: -
v_gene: TRBV28
CDR3nt: TGTGCCAGCAGTTTATCGGGAAATCTCCATGAGCAGTTCTTC
CDR3aa: CASSLSGNLHEQFF

abundance: -
j_gene: TRBJ1-2
d_gene: -
v_gene: TRBV12-3/TRBV12-4
CDR3nt: TGTGCCAGCACGGGGGGGCAGGGCTACACCTTC
CDR3aa: CASTGGQGYTF

abundance: -
j_gene: TRBJ2-1
d_gene: -
v_gene: TRBV3-1
CDR3nt: TGTGCCAGCAGCCAACGGAACCGTGAGCAGTTCTTC
CDR3aa: CASSQRNREQFF

abundance: -
j_gene: TRBJ2-1
d_gene: -
v_gene: TRBV6-4
CDR3nt: TGTGCCAGCAGTGATAACCCCTACAATGAGCAGTTCTTC
CDR3aa: CASSDNPYNEQFF

abundance: once
j_gene: TRBJ2-1
d_gene: TRBD2
v_gene: TRBV7-3
CDR3nt: TGTGCCAGCAGCTTAAACGGTGCGAGCGGGATACACAATGAGCAGTTCTTC
CDR3aa: CASSLNGASGIHNEQFF

abundance: -
j_gene: TRBJ2-5
d_gene: -
v_gene: TRBV20-1
CDR3nt: TGCAGTGCTAGAGGGGCCCTGGAGACCCAGTACTTC
CDR3aa: CSARGALETQYF

abundance: -
j_gene: TRBJ2-1
d_gene: -
v_gene: TRBV20-1
CDR3nt: TGCAGTGCCGCCGACCTTAACGAGCAGTTCTTC
CDR3aa: CSAADLNEQFF

abundance: few
j_gene: TRBJ1-2
d_gene: -
v_gene: TRBV4-1
CDR3nt: TGCGCCAGCAGCCAAGAAGAAGTAATGAACTATGGCTACACCTTC
CDR3aa: CASSQEEVMNYGYTF

abundance: -
j_gene: TRBJ2-7
d_gene: TRBD2
v_gene: TRBV30
CDR3nt: TGTGCCTGGTCACGGGAGGCGCCGAACGGGCAGTACTTC
CDR3aa: CAWSREAPNGQYF

abundance: few
j_gene: TRBJ2-7
d_gene: TRBD2
v_gene: TRBV6-5
CDR3nt: TGTGCCAGCAGTTCCCTCGGAGCGGGGTTCTACGAGCAGTACTTC
CDR3aa: CASSSLGAGFYEQYF

abundance: -
j_gene: TRBJ2-5
d_gene: TRBD2
v_gene: TRBV5-1
CDR3nt: TGTGCCAGCAGCTTGGACCTCTATAAGCGGGGGGGCGGGAAGACCCAGTACTTC
CDR3aa: CASSLDLYKRGGGKTQYF

abundance: few
j_gene: TRBJ2-7
d_gene: -
v_gene: TRBV3-1
CDR3nt: TGTGCCAGCAGCCAAGTGGATGGTGAGCAGTACTTC
CDR3aa: CASSQVDGEQYF

abundance: few
j_gene: TRBJ2-7
d_gene: -
v_gene: TRBV5-1
CDR3nt: TGCGCCAGCAGCTGGACACAGGGTTCTGACGAGCAGTACTTC
CDR3aa: CASSWTQGSDEQYF

abundance: few
j_gene: TRBJ2-4
d_gene: -
v_gene: TRBV29-1
CDR3nt: TGCAGCGTTGTAACTTCACAAGTGCAAAGCATTCAGTACTTC
CDR3aa: CSVVTSQVQSIQYF

abundance: -
j_gene: TRBJ2-5
d_gene: -
v_gene: TRBV12-3/TRBV12-4
CDR3nt: TGTACCAGCAGTCCAGACGGGCTCCAAGAGACCCAGTACTTC
CDR3aa: CTSSPDGLQETQYF

abundance: few
j_gene: TRBJ2-5
d_gene: TRBD2
v_gene: TRBV3-1
CDR3nt: TGTGCCAGCAGCCAAGGTCGACTAGCGGCCTCGGGGACCCAGTACTTC
CDR3aa: CASSQGRLAASGTQYF

abundance: few
j_gene: TRBJ2-7
d_gene: -
v_gene: TRBV20-1
CDR3nt: TGCAGTGCTAGAGACCTAGGGTCCTACGAGCAGTACTTC
CDR3aa: CSARDLGSYEQYF

abundance: -
j_gene: TRBJ2-4
d_gene: TRBD1
v_gene: TRBV29-1
CDR3nt: TGCAGCGTTAGGACAGGCAAAAACATTCAGTACTTC
CDR3aa: CSVRTGKNIQYF

abundance: few
j_gene: TRBJ2-7
d_gene: -
v_gene: TRBV20-1
CDR3nt: TGCAGTGCTATTAGTTCTCCAACGGGCGAGCAGTACTTC
CDR3aa: CSAISSPTGEQYF

abundance: -
j_gene: TRBJ2-7
d_gene: -
v_gene: TRBV15
CDR3nt: TGTGCCACCAGCAGAGTAGGCGGGTACGAGCAGTACTTC
CDR3aa: CATSRVGGYEQYF

abundance: few
j_gene: TRBJ2-1
d_gene: TRBD2
v_gene: TRBV20-1
CDR3nt: TGCAGTGCTAGAGATGGGCTAGCGGGGATATATGAGCAGTTCTTC
CDR3aa: CSARDGLAGIYEQFF

abundance: -
j_gene: TRBJ1-6
d_gene: -
v_gene: TRBV9
CDR3nt: TGTGCCAGCAGCGTAGCTGGGGAAAGGGGTTCACCCCTCCACTTT
CDR3aa: CASSVAGERGSPLHF

abundance: -
j_gene: TRBJ2-5
d_gene: TRBD2
v_gene: TRBV15
CDR3nt: TGTGCCACCAGCAGAGGATCCCGTGGGTTCAGCGGGGGGTCCCAAGAGACCCAGTACTTC
CDR3aa: CATSRGSRGFSGGSQETQYF

abundance: once
j_gene: TRBJ2-4
d_gene: -
v_gene: TRBV15
CDR3nt: TGTGCCACCAGCAGAGTCCTAGACCTAGCCAAAAACATTCAGTACTTC
CDR3aa: CATSRVLDLAKNIQYF

abundance: -
j_gene: TRBJ2-7
d_gene: -
v_gene: TRBV6-5
CDR3nt: TGTGCCAGCAGTTCCCCCGAGGGGGGGGGCTACGAGCAGTACTTC
CDR3aa: CASSSPEGGGYEQYF

abundance: -
j_gene: TRBJ2-3
d_gene: TRBD1
v_gene: TRBV7-7
CDR3nt: TGTGCTAGCAGCGCCGGGACAGCTGGTTCGACGCAGTATTTT
CDR3aa: CASSAGTAGSTQYF

abundance: few
j_gene: TRBJ2-7
d_gene: -
v_gene: TRBV6-5
CDR3nt: TGTGCCAGCAGTACCCGAAGACAGGGAGGATTGAACGAGCAGTACTTC
CDR3aa: CASSTRRQGGLNEQYF

abundance: few
j_gene: TRBJ1-2
d_gene: TRBD1
v_gene: TRBV12-5
CDR3nt: TGTGCTAGTGGTAACAGGGGGCAGGGCTACACCTTC
CDR3aa: CASGNRGQGYTF

abundance: -
j_gene: TRBJ2-5
d_gene: -
v_gene: TRBV24-1
CDR3nt: TGTGCCTCCGGGGTAGGAGAGACCCAGTACTTC
CDR3aa: CASGVGETQYF

abundance: -
j_gene: TRBJ1-1
d_gene: -
v_gene: TRBV20-1
CDR3nt: TGCAGTGCGGCTCAAACCCTAAAGAACACTGAAGCTTTCTTT
CDR3aa: CSAAQTLKNTEAFF

abundance: -
j_gene: TRBJ2-2
d_gene: -
v_gene: TRBV10-3
CDR3nt: TGTGCCATCAACCCATCGAAGAACACCGGGGAGCTGTTTTTT
CDR3aa: CAINPSKNTGELFF

abundance: -
j_gene: TRBJ2-7
d_gene: TRBD2
v_gene: TRBV7-2
CDR3nt: TGTGCCAGCAGCTTAGCGGGGACTAGCGGTCCCTACGAGCAGTACTTC
CDR3aa: CASSLAGTSGPYEQYF

abundance: -
j_gene: TRBJ1-4
d_gene: -
v_gene: TRBV20-1
CDR3nt: TGCAGTGCTCGTGCTGCGGGGCGGAATGAAAAACTGTTTTTT
CDR3aa: CSARAAGRNEKLFF